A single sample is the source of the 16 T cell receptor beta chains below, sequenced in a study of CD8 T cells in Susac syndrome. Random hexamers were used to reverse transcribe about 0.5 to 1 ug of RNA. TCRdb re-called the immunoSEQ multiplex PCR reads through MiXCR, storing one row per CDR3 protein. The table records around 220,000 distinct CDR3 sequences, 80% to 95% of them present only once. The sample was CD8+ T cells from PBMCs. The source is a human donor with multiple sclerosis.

The DNA for the CDR3 is TGCAGCGTTGCGCAGGGAAGTACTGGAAACACCATATATTTT. It codes for CSVAQGSTGNTIYF. This rearrangement joins TRBV29-1 to TRBJ1-3, with a possible D match to TRBD1 (5 bases). The CDR3 totals 14 residues. Germline CDR1 and CDR2: SQVTM and ANQGSEA. The V end lost 4 bases, the J end lost 2 bases, and 12 bases lay between the germline ends.

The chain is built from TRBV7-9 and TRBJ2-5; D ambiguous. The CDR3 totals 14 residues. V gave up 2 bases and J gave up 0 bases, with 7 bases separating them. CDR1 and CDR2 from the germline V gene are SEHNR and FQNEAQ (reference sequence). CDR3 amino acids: CASSLLRNQETQYF. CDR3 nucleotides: TGTGCCAGCAGCTTACTCCGGAACCAAGAGACCCAGTACTTC. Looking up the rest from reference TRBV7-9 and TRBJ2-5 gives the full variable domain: DTGVSQNPRHKITKRGQNVTFRCDPISEHNRLYWYRQTLGQGPEFLTYFQNEAQLEKSRLLSDRFSAERPKGSFSTLEIQRTEQGDSAMYLCASSLLRNQETQYFGPGTRLLVL.

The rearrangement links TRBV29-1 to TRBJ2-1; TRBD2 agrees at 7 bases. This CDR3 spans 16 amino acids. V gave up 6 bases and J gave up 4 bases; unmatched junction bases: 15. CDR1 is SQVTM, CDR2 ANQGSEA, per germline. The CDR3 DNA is TGCAGCGTCGATATAGACCAGGCGGGGGTTTACAATGAGCAGTTCTTC. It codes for CSVDIDQAGVYNEQFF.

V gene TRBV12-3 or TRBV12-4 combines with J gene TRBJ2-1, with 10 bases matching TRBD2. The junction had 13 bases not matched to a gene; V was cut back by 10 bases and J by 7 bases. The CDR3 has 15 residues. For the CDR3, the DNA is TGTGCCATCCTGGGGCTAGCGGGAGCCGGGAATGAGCAGTTCTTC. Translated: CAILGLAGAGNEQFF.

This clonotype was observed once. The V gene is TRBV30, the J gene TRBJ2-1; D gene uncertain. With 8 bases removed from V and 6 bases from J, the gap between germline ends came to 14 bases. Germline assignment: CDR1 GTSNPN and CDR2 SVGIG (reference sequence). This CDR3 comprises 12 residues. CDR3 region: CALGGVSNEQFF. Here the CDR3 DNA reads TGTGCCCTGGGTGGGGTGAGCAATGAGCAGTTCTTC.

Written as DNA, the CDR3 is TGTGCCAGCAGCGCCCCGGGGGCTTACACAGATACGCAGTATTTT. Protein: CASSAPGAYTDTQYF. This sequence joins TRBV9 and TRBJ2-3; TRBD1 or TRBD2 may be the D gene (6 bases each). Trimming stripped 3 bases from V and 2 bases from J, with 13 bases between. The germline V gene encodes CDR1 SGDLS and CDR2 YYNGEE. The CDR3 has 15 amino acids.

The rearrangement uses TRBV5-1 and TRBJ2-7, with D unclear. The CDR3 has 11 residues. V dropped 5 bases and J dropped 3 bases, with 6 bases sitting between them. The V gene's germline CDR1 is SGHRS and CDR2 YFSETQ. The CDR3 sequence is CASRDGYEQYF. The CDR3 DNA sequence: TGCGCCAGCAGGGATGGCTACGAGCAGTACTTC.

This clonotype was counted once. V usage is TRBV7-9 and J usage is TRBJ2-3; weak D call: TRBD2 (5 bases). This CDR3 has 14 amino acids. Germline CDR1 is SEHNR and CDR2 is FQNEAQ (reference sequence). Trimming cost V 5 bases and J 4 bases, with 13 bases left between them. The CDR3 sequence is CASSEDAGADTQYF. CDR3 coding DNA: TGTGCCAGCAGCGAAGACGCGGGCGCAGATACGCAGTATTTT.

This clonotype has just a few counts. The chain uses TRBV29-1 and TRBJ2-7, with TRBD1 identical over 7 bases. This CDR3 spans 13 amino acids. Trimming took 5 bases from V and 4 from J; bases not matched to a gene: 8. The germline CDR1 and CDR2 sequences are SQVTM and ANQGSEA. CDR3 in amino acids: CSVTGTDPYEQYF. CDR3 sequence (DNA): TGCAGCGTTACCGGGACAGACCCTTACGAGCAGTACTTC.

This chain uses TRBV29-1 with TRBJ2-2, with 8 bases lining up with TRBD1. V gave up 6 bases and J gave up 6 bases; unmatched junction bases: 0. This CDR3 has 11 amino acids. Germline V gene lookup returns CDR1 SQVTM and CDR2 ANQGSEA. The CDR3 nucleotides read TGCAGCGTGACAGGGGCCGGGGAGCTGTTTTTT. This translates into CSVTGAGELFF.

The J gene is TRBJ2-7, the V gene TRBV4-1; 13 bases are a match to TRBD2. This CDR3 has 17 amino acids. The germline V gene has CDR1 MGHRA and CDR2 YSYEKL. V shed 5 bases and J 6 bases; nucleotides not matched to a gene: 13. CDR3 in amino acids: CASSDTLTSGRAGEQYF. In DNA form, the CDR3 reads TGCGCCAGCAGCGATACTTTAACTAGCGGGAGGGCCGGCGAGCAGTACTTC.

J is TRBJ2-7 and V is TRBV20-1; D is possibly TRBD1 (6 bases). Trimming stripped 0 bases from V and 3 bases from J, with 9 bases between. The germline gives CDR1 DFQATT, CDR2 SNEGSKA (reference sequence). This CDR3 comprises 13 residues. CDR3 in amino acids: CSAREGALYEQYF. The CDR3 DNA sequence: TGCAGTGCTAGAGAGGGGGCCCTCTACGAGCAGTACTTC.

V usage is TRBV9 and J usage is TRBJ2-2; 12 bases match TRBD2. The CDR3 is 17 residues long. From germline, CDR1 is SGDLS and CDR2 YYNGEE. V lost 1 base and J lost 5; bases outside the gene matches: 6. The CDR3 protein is CASSVRLAGVNTGELFF. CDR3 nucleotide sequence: TGTGCCAGCAGCGTAAGACTAGCGGGAGTGAATACCGGGGAGCTGTTTTTT.

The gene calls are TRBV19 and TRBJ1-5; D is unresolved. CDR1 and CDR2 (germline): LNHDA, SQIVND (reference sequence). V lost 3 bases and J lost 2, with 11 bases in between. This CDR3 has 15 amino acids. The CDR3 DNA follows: TGTGCCAGTAGTATCTGGAGCCTTGGCAATCAGCCCCAGCATTTT. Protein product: CASSIWSLGNQPQHF.

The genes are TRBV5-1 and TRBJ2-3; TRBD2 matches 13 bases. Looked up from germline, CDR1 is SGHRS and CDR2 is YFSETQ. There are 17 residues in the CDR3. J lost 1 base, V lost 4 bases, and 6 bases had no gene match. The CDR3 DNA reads TGCGCCAGCAGCCAACTAGCGGGAGGGCCTGGCACAGATACGCAGTATTTT. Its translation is CASSQLAGGPGTDTQYF.

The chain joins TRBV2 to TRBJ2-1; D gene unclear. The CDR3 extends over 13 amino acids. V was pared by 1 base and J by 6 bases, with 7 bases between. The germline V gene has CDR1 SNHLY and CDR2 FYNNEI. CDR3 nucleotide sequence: TGTGCCAGCAGTGAAGGGGCCCTCAATGAGCAGTTCTTC. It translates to CASSEGALNEQFF.